Below are 25 T cell receptor beta chains sequenced from a single sample in a study of beta chain features in type 1 diabetes (dated by TCRdb to the late 2010s). Library preparation was by the immunoSEQ multiplex PCR assay. The entire isolated RNA was reverse transcribed using the High Capacity cDNA Reverse Transcription Kit, and thus expressed TCRB transcripts were sequenced. TCRdb limited this immuneACCESS table to in-frame rearrangements with V and J called. A share of clones is missing; checked studies link under half to unresolved V genes, and the rest is unexplained. The sample table records more than 150,000 clones; more than 10% of these occur just once. The ten largest clones represent 0.6% to 0.8% of the sample. Sequenced material: central memory CD4+ T cells from blood. The receptors here all came from a woman aged 18-30 years in good health.

This clone was counted only a few times. CDR3 sequence (DNA): TGCGCCAGCAGCGACCCGGGACACAACACTGAAGCTTTCTTT. It specifies CASSDPGHNTEAFF. The chain couples TRBV5-1 to TRBJ1-1, with TRBD1 as a possible D gene (6 bases). CDR1 is SGHRS, CDR2 YFSETQ, per germline. The CDR3 covers 14 residues. V was shortened by 4 bases and J by 2 bases, with 12 bases between the two germline ends.

CDR3 coding DNA: TGTGCCAGCAGCCTCTGGGGGACTAGCGGGAGTTCAAAGACCCAGTACTTC. Encoded protein: CASSLWGTSGSSKTQYF. V gene TRBV7-2 combines with J gene TRBJ2-5; 14 nucleotides agree with TRBD2. With V trimmed by 5 bases and J by 6 bases, 11 bases remained unmatched. Germline CDR1 is SGHTA and CDR2 is FQGNSA. The CDR3 is 17 residues long. The full variable domain, with the rest looked up from reference TRBV7-2 and TRBJ2-5, is GAGVSQSPSNKVTEKGKDVELRCDPISGHTALYWYRQSLGQGLEFLIYFQGNSAPDKSGLPSDRFSAERTGGSVSTLTIQRTQQEDSAVYLCASSLWGTSGSSKTQYFGPGTRLLVL.

The J gene is TRBJ2-3, the V gene TRBV19; maybe TRBD2 (6 bases). CDR1 is LNHDA, CDR2 SQIVND, per germline (reference sequence). The V end lost 5 bases, the J end lost 3 bases, and 12 bases lay between the germline ends. The CDR3 spans 14 residues. This CDR3 reads CASSAGSGTDTQYF. The CDR3, as DNA: TGTGCCAGTAGTGCGGGAAGCGGGACAGATACGCAGTATTTT.

This clone has a handful of counts. The CDR3 reads CASSLGQAGFGKGYTF. CDR3 nucleotides: TGTGCCAGCAGTTTGGGACAGGCGGGGTTTGGGAAAGGCTACACCTTC. The chain carries TRBV28 and TRBJ1-2; TRBD1 agrees at 8 bases. This CDR3 has 16 amino acids. J lost 8 bases, V lost 3 bases, and 14 bases had no gene match. Germline V gene sequence: CDR1 MDHEN, CDR2 SYDVKM.

This clone turned up a few times. The genes are TRBV28 and TRBJ2-6; perhaps TRBD2 as D (5 bases). Trimming stripped 4 bases from V and 3 bases from J, with 10 bases between. Germline V gene lookup returns CDR1 MDHEN and CDR2 SYDVKM. There are 15 residues in the CDR3. This chain's CDR3 is CASSSAGDGANVLTF. The CDR3 DNA reads TGTGCCAGCAGTTCAGCCGGGGATGGGGCCAACGTCCTGACTTTC.

This chain links TRBV4-1 with TRBJ2-1; tentatively, D is TRBD2 (5 bases). Trimming took 0 bases from V and 12 from J, leaving 12 bases between them. CDR3 size: 13 residues. Germline assignment: CDR1 MGHRA and CDR2 YSYEKL. CDR3: CASSQDTTLAQFF. The CDR3 nucleotides are TGCGCCAGCAGCCAAGACACGACCCTAGCGCAGTTCTTC.

This clone was seen only a few times. The rearrangement uses TRBV30 and TRBJ2-4; 7 positions match TRBD1. This CDR3 spans 13 amino acids. The junction had 6 bases not matched to a gene; V was cut back by 5 bases and J by 5 bases. Per the germline V gene, CDR1 is GTSNPN and CDR2 is SVGIG (reference sequence). This chain's CDR3 is CAWAQGVQNIQYF. CDR3 bases: TGTGCCTGGGCCCAGGGGGTCCAAAACATTCAGTACTTC.

This clone was seen a few times. J is TRBJ1-2 and V is TRBV5-6; possible D gene TRBD1, 5 bases. CDR1 SGHDT and CDR2 YYEEEE come from the germline V gene. This CDR3 has 14 amino acids. Trimming removed 5 bases at V and 1 base at J, with 12 bases between. CDR3 coding DNA: TGTGCCAGCAGTCGTCTCCAGGGTAACTATGGCTACACCTTC. It encodes CASSRLQGNYGYTF.

V and J are TRBV7-2 and TRBJ2-1; 7 bases agree with TRBD2. V lost 7 bases and J lost 3; bases outside the gene matches: 6. The CDR3 covers 14 residues. The germline gives CDR1 SGHTA, CDR2 FQGNSA. The DNA of the CDR3 is TGTGCCAGCACCCCTAGCGGAGTCTACAATGAGCAGTTCTTC. Protein sequence: CASTPSGVYNEQFF.

This rearrangement joins TRBV28 to TRBJ2-2; weak D call: TRBD1 (6 bases). V lost 5 bases, J lost 5 bases, and 18 bases lay in between. Germline CDR1 is MDHEN and CDR2 is SYDVKM. This CDR3 has 16 residues. CDR3 DNA sequence: TGTGCCAGCAGTCGCCCAAAACCACAGGGAACCGGGGAGCTGTTTTTT. Translated: CASSRPKPQGTGELFF.

This clone has ten or more counts. The chain combines TRBV7-2 with TRBJ1-5; tentative D call: TRBD1 (6 bases). CDR1 is SGHTA, CDR2 FQGNSA, per germline. The CDR3 has 14 residues. The germline V and J ends were trimmed by 2 bases and 6 bases, with 11 bases remaining between them. The CDR3 reads CASSLQGRGQPQHF. CDR3 sequence (DNA): TGTGCCAGCAGCTTACAGGGGAGGGGTCAGCCCCAGCATTTT.

This clone was counted between two and nine times. CDR3 nucleotide sequence: TGTGCCAGCACCGGGACAGGTCGGACTGAAGCTTTCTTT. Translated: CASTGTGRTEAFF. This chain links TRBV6-5 with TRBJ1-1, with 8 nucleotides matching TRBD1. The CDR3 is made up of 13 amino acids. Unmatched junction bases numbered 6, after V lost 7 bases and J lost 5 bases. Germline V gives CDR1 MNHEY, CDR2 SVGAGI.

J is TRBJ2-5 and V is TRBV7-3; 9 nucleotides match TRBD1. The CDR3 is 13 amino acids. Germline values: CDR1 SGHTA, CDR2 FQGTGA. The junction had 2 bases not matched to a gene; V was cut back by 5 bases and J by 4 bases. CDR3 DNA: TGTGCCAGCAGCGGGACAGGGCGAGAGACCCAGTACTTC. As protein: CASSGTGRETQYF.

A remark on this clone: The same CDR3 is also encoded by other DNA sequences in this sample. This rearrangement joins TRBV28 to TRBJ2-2; a weak D match, TRBD1 (5 bases). The germline CDR1 and CDR2 sequences are MDHEN and SYDVKM. This CDR3 comprises 15 residues. The germline V and J ends were trimmed by 2 bases and 1 base, with 8 bases remaining between them. The CDR3 region has the DNA TGTGCCAGCAGTTTAGGGCAGGGGAACACCGGGGAGCTGTTTTTT. Encoded protein: CASSLGQGNTGELFF.

This clone has a handful of counts. The chain joins TRBV19 to TRBJ2-1; TRBD2 is a possible D gene (6 bases). The CDR3 totals 13 residues. The germline V and J ends were trimmed by 7 bases and 9 bases, with 16 bases remaining between them. The germline gives CDR1 LNHDA, CDR2 SQIVND (reference sequence). The DNA for the CDR3 is TGTGCCAGTACCTTAGGGCGGGACGGTGAGCAGTTCTTC. Encoded protein: CASTLGRDGEQFF.

The chain joins TRBV30 to TRBJ1-2; no clear D. Trimming shortened V by 3 bases and J by 7 bases, and 15 bases separated the two germline ends. Germline V gene data show CDR1 as GTSNPN and CDR2 as SVGIG (reference sequence). This CDR3 region has 13 residues. The CDR3 DNA sequence: TGTGCCTGGAGGTTGTCCTACCTCTCTGGCTACACCTTC. It yields the protein CAWRLSYLSGYTF. Full variable domain (outside the CDR3, taken from reference TRBV30 and TRBJ1-2): SQTIHQWPATLVQPVGSPLSLECTVEGTSNPNLYWYRQAAGRGLQLLFYSVGIGQISSEVPQNLSASRPQDRQFILSSKKLLLSDSGFYLCAWRLSYLSGYTFGSGTRLTVV.

This clone was found many times. V usage is TRBV5-8 and J usage is TRBJ2-6; no firm D call. The CDR3 runs 14 residues. V lost 4 bases, J lost 1 base, and 6 bases lay in between. Germline V gene sequence: CDR1 SGHTS, CDR2 YDEGEE. CDR3 loop: CASSRRSGANVLTF. CDR3 in DNA: TGTGCCAGCAGCCGTCGGTCTGGGGCCAACGTCCTGACTTTC.

This clone was detected only once. The chain carries TRBV6-5 and TRBJ1-4, with TRBD1 matching over 7 bases. J gave up 5 bases and V 6 bases, and 9 bases lay outside the gene matches. Germline lookup yields CDR1 MNHEY and CDR2 SVGAGI. The CDR3 sequence is 15 residues long. In DNA form, the CDR3 reads TGTGCCAGCAGGGGAACACAGGGGCCCAATGAAAAACTGTTTTTT. It encodes CASRGTQGPNEKLFF.

This clone was detected only a few times. V and J are TRBV4-3 and TRBJ2-1; 7 bases line up with TRBD2. With V trimmed by 0 bases and J by 15 bases, 17 bases remained unmatched. CDR3 length: 16 amino acids. Germline V gives CDR1 LGHNA, CDR2 YSLEER. The DNA of the CDR3 is TGCGCCAGCAGCCAAGATCGGGGGGAGGGCCCCCTAAACCCGTTCTTC. Protein product: CASSQDRGEGPLNPFF.

The chain has TRBV2 and TRBJ1-5; possible D gene TRBD1, 5 bases. CDR3 size: 15 residues. V lost 6 bases and J lost 0, with 12 bases in between. Germline CDR1 and CDR2: SNHLY and FYNNEI. The CDR3 loop reads CASRGDSHSNQPQHF. DNA for the CDR3: TGTGCCAGCAGGGGCGACAGTCATAGCAATCAGCCCCAGCATTTT. Full variable domain (missing parts from reference TRBV2 and TRBJ1-5): EPEVTQTPSHQVTQMGQEVILRCVPISNHLYFYWYRQILGQKVEFLVSFYNNEISEKSEIFDDQFSVERPDGSNFTLKIRSTKLEDSAMYFCASRGDSHSNQPQHFGDGTRLSIL.

This clone was observed a few times. This rearrangement joins TRBV7-9 to TRBJ1-2; tentatively, D is TRBD1 (6 bases). This CDR3 spans 13 amino acids. V was clipped by 5 bases and J by 4 bases, with 11 bases between them. Germline V gives CDR1 SEHNR, CDR2 FQNEAQ (reference sequence). CDR3 coding DNA: TGTGCCAGCAGCAGAGACAGGTTCTATGGCTACACCTTC. This sequence encodes CASSRDRFYGYTF.

This clone has more than one count but fewer than ten. The chain couples TRBV5-1 to TRBJ1-1, with a weak D call TRBD1 (5 bases). V was pared by 4 bases and J by 0 bases, with 7 bases between. The CDR3 has 13 amino acids. In germline, CDR1 is SGHRS, CDR2 YFSETQ. The CDR3 spells CASSVTVNTEAFF. The CDR3 DNA sequence: TGCGCCAGCAGCGTGACAGTGAACACTGAAGCTTTCTTT. Looking up the rest from reference TRBV5-1 and TRBJ1-1 gives the full variable domain: KAGVTQTPRYLIKTRGQQVTLSCSPISGHRSVSWYQQTPGQGLQFLFEYFSETQRNKGNFPGRFSGRQFSNSRSEMNVSTLELGDSALYLCASSVTVNTEAFFGQGTRLTVV.

This clone was observed a few times. The J gene is TRBJ2-7, the V gene TRBV5-1, with 11 bases that match TRBD2. The CDR3 spans 17 residues. Trimming at V came to 2 bases and at J to 2 bases, leaving 9 bases not matched to a gene. In germline, CDR1 is SGHRS, CDR2 YFSETQ. CDR3 loop: CASSFSSGLAATYEQYF. In DNA, the CDR3 is TGCGCCAGCAGCTTCTCGTCGGGACTAGCGGCGACCTACGAGCAGTACTTC.

CDR3 protein: CASSYSGTGREKLFF. CDR3 coding DNA: TGTGCCAGCAGTTACTCGGGGACAGGGAGAGAAAAACTGTTTTTT. The chain has TRBV6-5 and TRBJ1-4; 9 bases agree with TRBD1. After removal of 0 bases from V and 8 bases from J, the junction contained 4 bases not matched to a gene. Germline V CDR1 and CDR2: MNHEY, SVGAGI. The CDR3 is 15 residues long.

This clone was picked up a small number of times. The V call is TRBV28, the J call TRBJ2-7, with a weak D call TRBD1 (5 bases). Trimming took 5 bases from V and 1 from J, leaving 15 bases between them. The CDR3 length is 15 residues. Germline V lookup: CDR1 MDHEN, CDR2 SYDVKM. CDR3 bases: TGTGCCAGCAGTAACACAGACAGTGCTTCCTACGAGCAGTACTTC. Translating gives CASSNTDSASYEQYF.